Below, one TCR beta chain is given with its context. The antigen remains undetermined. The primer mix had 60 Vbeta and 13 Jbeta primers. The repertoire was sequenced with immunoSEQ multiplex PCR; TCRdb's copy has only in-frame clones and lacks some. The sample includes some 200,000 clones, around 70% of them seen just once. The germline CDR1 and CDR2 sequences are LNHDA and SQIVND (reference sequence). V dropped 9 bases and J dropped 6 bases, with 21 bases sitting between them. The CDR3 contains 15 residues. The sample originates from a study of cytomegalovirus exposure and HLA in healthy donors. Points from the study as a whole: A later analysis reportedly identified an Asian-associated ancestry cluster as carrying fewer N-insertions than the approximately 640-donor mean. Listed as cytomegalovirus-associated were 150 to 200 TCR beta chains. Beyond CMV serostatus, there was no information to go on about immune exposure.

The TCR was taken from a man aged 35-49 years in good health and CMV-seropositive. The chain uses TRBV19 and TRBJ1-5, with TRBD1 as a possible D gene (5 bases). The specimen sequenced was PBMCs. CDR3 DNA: TGTGCCAGCGCTACCCATCAGGGTCGTGGTCAGCCCCAGCATTTT. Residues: CASATHQGRGQPQHF.